The T cell receptor (beta chain) described here comes from a study of blood T cell repertoires in COVID-19. Germline V gives CDR1 MNHEY, CDR2 SMNVEV (reference sequence). The V and J ends lost 4 bases and 0 bases respectively, with 6 bases between them. CDR3 length equals 13 residues. Measured with immunoSEQ multiplex PCR; TCRdb has only the in-frame clones, and not every one. In the table there are roughly 380,000 clones, about nine tenths of which are singletons. Sequencing was carried out using PBMCs or T cells enriched from blood (not recorded which). The sequence was obtained from a woman under 40 who had been exposed to COVID-19. This chain joins TRBV27 and TRBJ1-1; D remains unclear. Here the CDR3 reads CASSSTVNTEAFF. The CDR3 DNA follows: TGTGCCAGCAGTTCAACAGTGAACACTGAAGCTTTCTTT.